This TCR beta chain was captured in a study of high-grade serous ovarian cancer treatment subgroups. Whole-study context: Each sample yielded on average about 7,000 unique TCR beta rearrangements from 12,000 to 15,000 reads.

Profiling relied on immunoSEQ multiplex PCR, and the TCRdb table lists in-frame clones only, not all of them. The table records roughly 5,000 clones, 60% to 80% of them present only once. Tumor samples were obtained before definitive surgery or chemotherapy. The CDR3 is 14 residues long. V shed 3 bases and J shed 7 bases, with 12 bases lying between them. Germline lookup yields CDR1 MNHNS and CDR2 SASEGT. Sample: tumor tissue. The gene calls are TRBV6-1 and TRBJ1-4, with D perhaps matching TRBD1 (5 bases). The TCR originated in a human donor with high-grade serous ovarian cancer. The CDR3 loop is CASSEGGRIEKLFF. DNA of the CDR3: TGTGCCAGCAGTGAGGGGGGGAGGATTGAAAAACTGTTTTTT.